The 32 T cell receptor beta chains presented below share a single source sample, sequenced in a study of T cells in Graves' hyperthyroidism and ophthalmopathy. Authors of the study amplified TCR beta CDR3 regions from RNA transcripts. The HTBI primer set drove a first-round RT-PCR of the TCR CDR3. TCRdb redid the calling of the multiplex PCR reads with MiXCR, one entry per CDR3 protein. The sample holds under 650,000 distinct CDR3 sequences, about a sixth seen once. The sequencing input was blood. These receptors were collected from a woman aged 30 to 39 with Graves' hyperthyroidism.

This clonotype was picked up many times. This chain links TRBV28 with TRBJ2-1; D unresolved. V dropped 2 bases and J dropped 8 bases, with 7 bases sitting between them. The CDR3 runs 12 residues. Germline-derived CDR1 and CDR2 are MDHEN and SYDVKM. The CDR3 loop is CASSLTLDEQFF. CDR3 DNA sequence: TGTGCCAGCAGTTTAACGTTGGATGAGCAGTTCTTC.

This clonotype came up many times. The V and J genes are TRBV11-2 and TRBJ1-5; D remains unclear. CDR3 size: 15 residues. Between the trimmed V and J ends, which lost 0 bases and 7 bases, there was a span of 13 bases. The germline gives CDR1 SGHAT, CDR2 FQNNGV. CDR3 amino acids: CASSLEPGGRQPQHF. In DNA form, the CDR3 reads TGTGCCAGCAGCTTAGAACCTGGCGGTCGACAGCCCCAGCATTTT.

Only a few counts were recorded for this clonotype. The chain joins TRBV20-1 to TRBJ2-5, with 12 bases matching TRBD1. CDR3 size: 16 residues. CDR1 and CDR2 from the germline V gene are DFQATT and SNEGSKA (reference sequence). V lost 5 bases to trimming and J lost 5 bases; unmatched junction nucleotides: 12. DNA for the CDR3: TGCAGTGCTTTTGGCCGGGACAGGGGGCGCCGGGAGACCCAGTACTTC. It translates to CSAFGRDRGRRETQYF.

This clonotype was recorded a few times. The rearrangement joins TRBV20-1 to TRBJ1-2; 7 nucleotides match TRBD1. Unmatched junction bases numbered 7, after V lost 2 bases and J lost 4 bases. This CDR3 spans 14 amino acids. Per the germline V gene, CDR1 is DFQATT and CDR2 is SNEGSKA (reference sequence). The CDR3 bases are TGCAGTGCTAGATTCCAGGGGGGGGCCTATGGCTACACCTTC. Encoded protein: CSARFQGGAYGYTF.

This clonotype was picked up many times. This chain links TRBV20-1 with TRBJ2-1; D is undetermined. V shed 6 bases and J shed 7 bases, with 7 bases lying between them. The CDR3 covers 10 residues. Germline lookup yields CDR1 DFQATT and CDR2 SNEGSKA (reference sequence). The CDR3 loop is CSALRNEQFF. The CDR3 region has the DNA TGCAGTGCCCTTAGGAATGAGCAGTTCTTC.

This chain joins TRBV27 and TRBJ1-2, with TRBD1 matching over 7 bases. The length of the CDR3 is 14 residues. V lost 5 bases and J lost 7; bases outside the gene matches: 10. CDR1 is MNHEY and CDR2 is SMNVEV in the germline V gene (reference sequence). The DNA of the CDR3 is TGTGCCAGCAGTCTCAGGGGGTTTACGAGTGGCTACACCTTC. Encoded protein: CASSLRGFTSGYTF.

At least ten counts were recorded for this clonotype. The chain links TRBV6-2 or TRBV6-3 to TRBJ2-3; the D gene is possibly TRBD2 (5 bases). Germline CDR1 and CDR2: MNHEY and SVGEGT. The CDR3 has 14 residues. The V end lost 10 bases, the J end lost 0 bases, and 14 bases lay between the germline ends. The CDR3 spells CATQRSGSTDTQYF. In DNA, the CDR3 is TGTGCCACCCAGCGGTCGGGAAGCACAGATACGCAGTATTTT.

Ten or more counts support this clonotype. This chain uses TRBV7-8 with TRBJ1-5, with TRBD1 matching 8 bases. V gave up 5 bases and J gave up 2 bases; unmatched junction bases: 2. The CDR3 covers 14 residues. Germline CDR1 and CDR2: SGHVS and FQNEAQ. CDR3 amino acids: CASSQQGGNQPQHF. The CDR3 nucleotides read TGTGCCAGCAGCCAACAGGGGGGCAATCAGCCCCAGCATTTT.

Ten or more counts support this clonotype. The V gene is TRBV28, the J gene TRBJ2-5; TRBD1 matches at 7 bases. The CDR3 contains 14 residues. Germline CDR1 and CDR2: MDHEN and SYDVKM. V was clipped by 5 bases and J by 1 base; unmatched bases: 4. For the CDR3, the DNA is TGTGCCAGCAGTCCTGGACAGGCCCAAGAGACCCAGTACTTC. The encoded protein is CASSPGQAQETQYF.

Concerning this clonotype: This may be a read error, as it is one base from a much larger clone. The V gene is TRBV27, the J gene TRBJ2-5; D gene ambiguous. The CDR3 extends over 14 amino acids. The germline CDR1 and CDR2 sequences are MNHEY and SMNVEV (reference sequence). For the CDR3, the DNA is TGTGCCAGCGGTTTAGGGCTTGCACAAGAGACCCAGTACTTC. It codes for CASGLGLAQETQYF.

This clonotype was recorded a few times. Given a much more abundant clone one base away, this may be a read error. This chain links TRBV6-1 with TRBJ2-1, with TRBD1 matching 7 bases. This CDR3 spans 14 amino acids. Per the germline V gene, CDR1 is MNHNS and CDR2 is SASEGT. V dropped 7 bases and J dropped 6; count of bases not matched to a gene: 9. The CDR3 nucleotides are TGTGCCAGCACCGAGACAGGGATTGTCAATGAGCAGTTCTTC. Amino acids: CASTETGIVNEQFF.

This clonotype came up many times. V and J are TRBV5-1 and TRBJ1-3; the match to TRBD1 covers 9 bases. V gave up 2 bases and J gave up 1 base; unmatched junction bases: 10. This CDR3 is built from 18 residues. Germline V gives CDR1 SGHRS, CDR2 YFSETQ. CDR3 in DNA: TGCGCCAGCAGCTTTCGAGAACAGGGGGCTTTTTCTGGAAACACCATATATTTT. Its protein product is CASSFREQGAFSGNTIYF.

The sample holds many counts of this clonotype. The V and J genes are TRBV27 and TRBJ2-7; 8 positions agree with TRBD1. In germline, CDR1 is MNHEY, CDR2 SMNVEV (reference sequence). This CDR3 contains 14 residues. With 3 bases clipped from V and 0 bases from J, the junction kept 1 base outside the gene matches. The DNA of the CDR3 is TGTGCCAGCAGTTTGGACAGGGTCTCCTACGAGCAGTACTTC. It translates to CASSLDRVSYEQYF.

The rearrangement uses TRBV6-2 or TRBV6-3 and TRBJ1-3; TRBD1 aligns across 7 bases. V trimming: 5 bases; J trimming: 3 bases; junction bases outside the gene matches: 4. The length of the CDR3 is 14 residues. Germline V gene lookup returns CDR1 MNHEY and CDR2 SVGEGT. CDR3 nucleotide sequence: TGTGCCAGCAGTGGGACAGCGGGTGGAAACACCATATATTTT. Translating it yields CASSGTAGGNTIYF.

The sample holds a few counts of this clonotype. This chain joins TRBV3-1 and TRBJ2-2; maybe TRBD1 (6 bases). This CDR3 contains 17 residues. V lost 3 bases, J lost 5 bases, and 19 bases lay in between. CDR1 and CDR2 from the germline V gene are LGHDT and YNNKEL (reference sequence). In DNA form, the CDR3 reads TGTGCCAGCAGCCATGGTTATGGGGACATTTTAACCGGGGAGCTGTTTTTT. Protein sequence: CASSHGYGDILTGELFF.

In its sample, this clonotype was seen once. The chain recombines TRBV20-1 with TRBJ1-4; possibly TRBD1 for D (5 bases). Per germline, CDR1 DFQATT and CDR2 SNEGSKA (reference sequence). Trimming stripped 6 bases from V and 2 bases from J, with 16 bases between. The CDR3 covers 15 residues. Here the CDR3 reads CSATQTGHTNEKLFF. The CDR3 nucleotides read TGCAGTGCAACCCAGACGGGGCACACTAATGAAAAACTGTTTTTT.

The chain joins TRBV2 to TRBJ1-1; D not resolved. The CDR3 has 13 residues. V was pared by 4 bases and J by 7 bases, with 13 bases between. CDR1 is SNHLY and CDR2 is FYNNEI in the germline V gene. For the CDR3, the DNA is TGTGCCAGCAGTGCCAGCGCGGACTATGAAGCTTTCTTT. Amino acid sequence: CASSASADYEAFF.

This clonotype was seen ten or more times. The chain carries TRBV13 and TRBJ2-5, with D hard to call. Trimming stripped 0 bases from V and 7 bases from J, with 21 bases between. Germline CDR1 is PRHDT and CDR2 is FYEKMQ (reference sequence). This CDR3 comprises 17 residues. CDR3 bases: TGTGCCAGCAGCTTAGGCGGAGACGCAGCTCGACCGGGGACCCAGTACTTC. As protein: CASSLGGDAARPGTQYF.

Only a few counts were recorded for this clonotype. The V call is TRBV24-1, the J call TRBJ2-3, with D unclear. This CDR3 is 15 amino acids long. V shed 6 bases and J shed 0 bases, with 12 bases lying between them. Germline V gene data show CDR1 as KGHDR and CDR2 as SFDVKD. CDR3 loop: CATSFGDPSTDTQYF. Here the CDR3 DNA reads TGTGCCACCAGTTTCGGCGATCCTAGCACAGATACGCAGTATTTT.

The CDR3: CSVGEGLAKNIQYF. Here the CDR3 DNA reads TGCAGCGTTGGGGAAGGTCTAGCCAAAAACATTCAGTACTTC. The chain uses TRBV29-1 and TRBJ2-4; D gene unclear. Germline V gives CDR1 SQVTM, CDR2 ANQGSEA. Trimming shortened V by 4 bases and J by 0 bases, and 10 bases separated the two germline ends. This CDR3 comprises 14 residues.

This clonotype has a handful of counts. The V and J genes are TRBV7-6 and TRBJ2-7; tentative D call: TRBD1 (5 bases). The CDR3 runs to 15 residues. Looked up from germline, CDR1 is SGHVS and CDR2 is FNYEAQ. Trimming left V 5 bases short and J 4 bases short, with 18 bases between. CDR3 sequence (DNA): TGTGCCAGCAGCCTCCAGGGATTTTTAAGTTACGAGCAGTACTTC. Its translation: CASSLQGFLSYEQYF.

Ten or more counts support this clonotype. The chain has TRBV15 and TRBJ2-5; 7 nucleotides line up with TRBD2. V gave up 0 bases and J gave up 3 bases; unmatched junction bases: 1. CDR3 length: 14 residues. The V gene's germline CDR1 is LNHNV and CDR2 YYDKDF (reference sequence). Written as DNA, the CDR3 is TGTGCCACCAGCAGAGATCGGGGGGAAGAGACCCAGTACTTC. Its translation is CATSRDRGEETQYF.

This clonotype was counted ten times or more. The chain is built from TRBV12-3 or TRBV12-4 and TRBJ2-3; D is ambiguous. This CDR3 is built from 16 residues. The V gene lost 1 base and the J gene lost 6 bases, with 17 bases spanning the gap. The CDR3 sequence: CASSLGLLPPLDTQYF. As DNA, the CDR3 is TGTGCCAGCAGTTTAGGGTTATTACCTCCTCTGGATACGCAGTATTTT.

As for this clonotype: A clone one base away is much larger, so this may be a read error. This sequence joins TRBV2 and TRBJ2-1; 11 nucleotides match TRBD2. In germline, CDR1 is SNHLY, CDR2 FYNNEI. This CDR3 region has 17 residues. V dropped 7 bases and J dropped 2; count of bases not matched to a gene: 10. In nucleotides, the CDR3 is TGTGCCAGCAATTCCATTAGCGGGAGGGCGACCTACAATGAGCAGTTCTTC. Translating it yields CASNSISGRATYNEQFF.

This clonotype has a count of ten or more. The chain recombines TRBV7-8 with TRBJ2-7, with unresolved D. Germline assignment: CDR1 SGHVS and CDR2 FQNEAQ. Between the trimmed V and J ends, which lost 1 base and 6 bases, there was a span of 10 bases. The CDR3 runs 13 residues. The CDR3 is CASSLGLPREQYF. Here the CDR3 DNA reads TGTGCCAGCAGCTTAGGTTTGCCCCGCGAGCAGTACTTC.

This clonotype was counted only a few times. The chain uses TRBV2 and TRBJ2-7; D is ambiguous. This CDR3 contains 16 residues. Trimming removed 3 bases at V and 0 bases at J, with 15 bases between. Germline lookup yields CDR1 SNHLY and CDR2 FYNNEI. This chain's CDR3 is CASSDSGPGFSYEQYF. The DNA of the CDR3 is TGTGCCAGCAGTGATTCCGGGCCAGGATTCTCCTACGAGCAGTACTTC. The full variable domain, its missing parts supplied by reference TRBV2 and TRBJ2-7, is EPEVTQTPSHQVTQMGQEVILRCVPISNHLYFYWYRQILGQKVEFLVSFYNNEISEKSEIFDDQFSVERPDGSNFTLKIRSTKLEDSAMYFCASSDSGPGFSYEQYFGPGTRLTVT.

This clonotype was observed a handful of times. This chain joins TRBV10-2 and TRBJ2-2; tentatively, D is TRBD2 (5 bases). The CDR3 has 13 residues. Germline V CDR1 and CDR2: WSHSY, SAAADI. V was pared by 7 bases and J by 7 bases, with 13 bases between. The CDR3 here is CASTLGIGGELFF. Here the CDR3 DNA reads TGCGCCAGCACCCTCGGGATTGGCGGGGAGCTGTTTTTT.

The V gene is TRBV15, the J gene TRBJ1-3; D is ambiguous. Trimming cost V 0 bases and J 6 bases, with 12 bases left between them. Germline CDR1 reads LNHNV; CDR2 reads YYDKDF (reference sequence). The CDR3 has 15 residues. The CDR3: CATSREGFGENTIYF. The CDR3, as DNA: TGTGCCACCAGCAGAGAAGGATTTGGCGAAAACACCATATATTTT.

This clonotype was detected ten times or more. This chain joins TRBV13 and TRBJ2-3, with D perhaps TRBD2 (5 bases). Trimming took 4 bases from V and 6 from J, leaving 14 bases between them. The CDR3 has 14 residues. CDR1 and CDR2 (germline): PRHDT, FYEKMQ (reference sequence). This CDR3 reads CASSSALAADTQYF. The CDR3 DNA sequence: TGTGCCAGCAGCTCAGCGCTAGCTGCCGATACGCAGTATTTT. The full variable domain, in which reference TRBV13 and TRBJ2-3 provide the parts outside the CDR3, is AAGVIQSPRHLIKEKRETATLKCYPIPRHDTVYWYQQGPGQDPQFLISFYEKMQSDKGSIPDRFSAQQFSDYHSELNMSSLELGDSALYFCASSSALAADTQYFGPGTRLTVL.

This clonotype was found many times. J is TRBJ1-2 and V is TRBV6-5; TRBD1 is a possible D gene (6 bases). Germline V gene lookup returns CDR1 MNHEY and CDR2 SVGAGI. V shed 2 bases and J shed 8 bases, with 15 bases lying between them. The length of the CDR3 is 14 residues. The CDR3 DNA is TGTGCCAGCAGTTACGACGGGCGGGGGCTCGGCTACACCTTC. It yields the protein CASSYDGRGLGYTF.

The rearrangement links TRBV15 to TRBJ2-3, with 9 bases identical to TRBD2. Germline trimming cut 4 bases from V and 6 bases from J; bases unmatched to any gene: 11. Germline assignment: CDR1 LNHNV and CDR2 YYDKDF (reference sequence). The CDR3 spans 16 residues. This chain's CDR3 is CATSTRIRLAGDTQYF. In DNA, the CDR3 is TGTGCCACCAGCACCCGGATAAGGCTAGCGGGGGATACGCAGTATTTT.

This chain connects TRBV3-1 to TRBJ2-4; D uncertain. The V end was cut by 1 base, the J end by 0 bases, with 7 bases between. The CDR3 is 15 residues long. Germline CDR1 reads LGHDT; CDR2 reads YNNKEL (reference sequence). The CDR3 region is CASSQGSLAKNIQYF. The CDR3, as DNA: TGTGCCAGCAGCCAAGGGTCCCTAGCCAAAAACATTCAGTACTTC.